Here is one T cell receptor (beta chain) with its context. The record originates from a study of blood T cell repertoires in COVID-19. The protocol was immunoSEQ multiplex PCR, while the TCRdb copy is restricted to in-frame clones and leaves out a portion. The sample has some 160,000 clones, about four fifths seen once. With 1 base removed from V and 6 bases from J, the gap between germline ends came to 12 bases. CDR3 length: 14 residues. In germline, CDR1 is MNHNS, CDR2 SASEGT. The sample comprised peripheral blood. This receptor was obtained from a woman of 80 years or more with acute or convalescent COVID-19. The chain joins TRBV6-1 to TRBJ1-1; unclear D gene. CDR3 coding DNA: TGTGCCAGCAGTGAAGGAGGTCGGGGTCCTGAAGCTTTCTTT. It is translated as CASSEGGRGPEAFF.